This T cell receptor beta chain was observed in a study of blood T cells in healthy people across ages (dated by TCRdb to between 2015 and 2016). Background on the whole study: In model experiments, template switching captured roughly one uniquely barcoded TCR beta cDNA molecule for every two T cells. Using deep sequencing normalized with unique cDNA molecular identifiers, the study measured how TCR beta repertoire diversity changes with age. Four age groups were formed from the donors: young (average approximately 15 years), middle-aged (approximately 39), aged (around 62) and long-lived (around 82). To avoid experimental bias, donors of different ages were randomly spread across the sequencing lanes. The study analyzed two additional independent replicas of 1 million unique cDNA reads from the same blood draw for two donors, one aged 18 to 30 and one aged 80 or older. Overall study outcomes, separate from this receptor: Estimates of total diversity from one million sequenced T cells were regarded as lower bounds and underestimates. The long-lived group showed more naive CD4+ T cells, fewer expanded clones and increased TCR diversity than the aged group, suggesting age selection. Because the CMV infection status of the donors was unknown, age-related changes in expanded clonotypes may potentially have been confounded. Observed TCR beta diversity correlated strongly with the percentage of naive T cells measured by flow cytometry. As age increased, observed TCR beta diversity per million T cells dropped in a roughly linear way, and a significant reduction was already evident by age 40. Bulk unsorted PBMC profiling prevented conclusive comparison of naive and antigen-experienced compartments.

With regard to this clonotype: What this receptor recognizes is not known. The sample holds no much larger clone one base away, and base qualities are not on file.

Based on the germline V gene, the CDR1 and CDR2 sequences are KGHSH and LQKENI. From its cysteine to its phenylalanine, the CDR3 spans 15 amino acids. Only the CDR3 portion is preserved as DNA: 45 bases, with reading frame beginning at the first base. V ends up 3 bases short and J 6 bases short, with an unmatched junction base count of 6. Library construction relied on 5' RACE. The instrument was an Illumina HiSeq 2500. The second PCR ran for roughly 7 to 11 cycles and used a J-beta primer mix along with a sample-barcoded 5' primer. A template-switch 5' adaptor carrying 12 random nucleotides introduced a unique molecular identifier onto each TCR beta cDNA molecule. At least 3 million CDR3-containing paired-end reads were obtained from each sample. The Mint cDNA synthesis kit, primed by a TRBC-specific oligonucleotide, was used to synthesize first-strand cDNA from all RNA. All cDNA was treated with uracil-DNA glycosylase and then went through a first 18-cycle PCR with the universal primers M1SS and BC2_uni_R. In the authors' own workflow: Normalization of each sample was performed by random selection of 1 million high-quality reads, each carrying a distinct molecular identifier. Instead of being binned into consensus sequences, reads that shared molecular identifiers were thrown out. CDR3 identification, clonotype clustering and error correction used MiTCR with a Q25 quality threshold and the strictest error-elimination algorithm. Lower-bound total TCR beta diversity was estimated with a nonparametric unseen species model using Euler transformation. TCRdb reanalyzed the raw reads on its own, using fastp at Q25 for trimming and MiXCR for clone calling, and kept in-frame beta chains. Every distinct CDR3 protein forms one entry, paired with its most common genes and DNA. The V and J calls here are based on TCRdb, not the publication. The sample table lists over 1,200,000 distinct CDR3 sequences, approximately 59% of them with a count of one. The ten largest make up roughly 6.3% of the sample.

The donors were under 40 Caucasian individuals from Russia, aged roughly 6 to 95 years, who were systemically healthy. Around 10 milliliters of peripheral blood were collected from each donor into EDTA-treated Vacutainer tubes. Ficoll-Paque density-gradient centrifugation was used to isolate PBMCs, with at least 7 million per sample. Trizol reagent was used to extract total RNA from PBMCs, with at least 5.5 micrograms per sample. For every donor, an aliquot of PBMCs went through flow cytometry to measure the percentages of naive CD45RAhigh/CD27high T cells. The sequence joins TRBV18 to TRBJ2-1; 9 middle bases align to TRBD1. This TCR came from a man younger than 35 in good health. The sample taken for sequencing was blood. The nucleotides are TGTGCCAGCTCACCCCGGGACAGGGTAATCAATGAGCAGTTCTTC. It translates to CASSPRDRVINEQFF.